This is a list of T cell receptor beta chains from one sample in a study of breast tumors, draining lymph nodes, adjacent tissues. TCRdb re-called the multiplex PCR reads through MiXCR, storing one row per CDR3 protein. The repertoire holds approximately 13,000 distinct CDR3 sequences, with around 54% as singletons. Sequencing used tumor-adjacent breast tissue. The receptors were gathered from a female donor with breast cancer. Some clones in this sample may be carry-over from other donors' samples. CDR3s include the opening cysteine and the closing phenylalanine or tryptophan. The order of the fields is J gene, V gene, clone size, D gene, CDR3 DNA, CDR3 protein. D genes are given only for firm matches. Not every row has a clone size; where given, it reads once, few, many or a size class.

j_call: TRBJ2-7; v_call: TRBV5-1; clone_size: many; d_call: -; cdr3_nt: TGCGCCAGCAGAGTCGGAGACGGCCGGGAGCAGTACTTC; cdr3_aa: CASRVGDGREQYF
j_call: TRBJ2-3; v_call: TRBV10-3; clone_size: once; d_call: TRBD1; cdr3_nt: TGTGCCATCAGCAACAGGGGTACAGATACGCAGTATTTT; cdr3_aa: CAISNRGTDTQYF
j_call: TRBJ1-6; v_call: TRBV7-9; clone_size: medium-sized; d_call: -; cdr3_nt: TGTGCCAGCAGTCTAGGGGGGGGCAGCTCCGATCCCCTCCACTTT; cdr3_aa: CASSLGGGSSDPLHF
j_call: TRBJ1-2; v_call: TRBV9; clone_size: -; d_call: TRBD1; cdr3_nt: TGTGCCAGCAGCGACGGGACAGGGAACTATGGCTACACCTTC; cdr3_aa: CASSDGTGNYGYTF
j_call: TRBJ2-3; v_call: TRBV5-1; clone_size: -; d_call: TRBD1; cdr3_nt: TGCGCCAGCAGCTTGCAGGGGACAGGGGGTCGAGGTACGCAGTATTTT; cdr3_aa: CASSLQGTGGRGTQYF
j_call: TRBJ2-7; v_call: TRBV20-1; clone_size: medium-sized; d_call: -; cdr3_nt: TGCAGTGCGGACTACAGGGGGCGCGGAACTATAGCGGGATCATACGAGCAGTACTTC; cdr3_aa: CSADYRGRGTIAGSYEQYF
j_call: TRBJ2-2; v_call: TRBV20-1; clone_size: -; d_call: -; cdr3_nt: TGCGGTGCCCGGGCCCGAAGCGGCACCGGGGAGCCGTTTTTT; cdr3_aa: CGARARSGTGEPFF
j_call: TRBJ2-1; v_call: TRBV5-7; clone_size: once; d_call: -; cdr3_nt: TGTGCCAGCAGCCAGGGGAGGGACGAGCAGTTCTTC; cdr3_aa: CASSQGRDEQFF
j_call: TRBJ1-2; v_call: TRBV4-1; clone_size: -; d_call: -; cdr3_nt: TGCGCCAGCAGCCAAGATGGGGGCTACACCTTC; cdr3_aa: CASSQDGGYTF
j_call: TRBJ2-7; v_call: TRBV20-1; clone_size: -; d_call: TRBD1; cdr3_nt: TGCAGTGCTAGAACTGAGGACAGGGAAGTCTACGAGCAGTACTTC; cdr3_aa: CSARTEDREVYEQYF
j_call: TRBJ1-2; v_call: TRBV12-3/TRBV12-4; clone_size: -; d_call: TRBD1; cdr3_nt: TGTGCCAGCAGCACCGACAGGGCTCCTAACTATGGCTACACCTTC; cdr3_aa: CASSTDRAPNYGYTF
j_call: TRBJ2-7; v_call: TRBV4-2; clone_size: medium-sized; d_call: -; cdr3_nt: TGTGCCAGCAGCCAAACAACTGCCTACGAGCAGTACTTC; cdr3_aa: CASSQTTAYEQYF
j_call: TRBJ2-5; v_call: TRBV12-3/TRBV12-4; clone_size: -; d_call: -; cdr3_nt: TGTGCCAGCGCCCTAGGGGAGACCCAGTACTTC; cdr3_aa: CASALGETQYF
j_call: TRBJ2-7; v_call: TRBV29-1; clone_size: -; d_call: -; cdr3_nt: TGCAGCGTTGATGACGGGGTTGACGAGCAGTACTTC; cdr3_aa: CSVDDGVDEQYF
j_call: TRBJ2-5; v_call: TRBV7-9; clone_size: medium-sized; d_call: TRBD2; cdr3_nt: TGTGCCAGCAGCTCACAACCGGGACTAGCGCAAGTCCACAAAGAGACCCAGTACTTC; cdr3_aa: CASSSQPGLAQVHKETQYF
j_call: TRBJ2-3; v_call: TRBV11-2; clone_size: -; d_call: TRBD1; cdr3_nt: TGTGCCAGCAGCATACGCCGGGACAGGGGGTCAGATACGCAGTATTTT; cdr3_aa: CASSIRRDRGSDTQYF
j_call: TRBJ1-6; v_call: TRBV2; clone_size: few; d_call: -; cdr3_nt: TGTGCCAGCAAAGGGGTTGGTTATAATTCACCCCTCCACTTT; cdr3_aa: CASKGVGYNSPLHF
j_call: TRBJ1-6; v_call: TRBV30; clone_size: -; d_call: -; cdr3_nt: TGTGCCTGGAGTGTAGGGGCGGAGGGTTCACCCCTCCACTTT; cdr3_aa: CAWSVGAEGSPLHF
j_call: TRBJ2-1; v_call: TRBV5-8; clone_size: many; d_call: -; cdr3_nt: TGTGCCAGCAGCCCTATAGCGGACCCCTACAATGAGCAGTTCTTC; cdr3_aa: CASSPIADPYNEQFF